This entry is about one T cell receptor beta chain. The repertoire was sequenced with immunoSEQ multiplex PCR; TCRdb's copy has only in-frame clones and lacks some. The table lists 45,000 to 50,000 clones, 75% to 90% of them singletons. Looked up from germline, CDR1 is MGHRA and CDR2 is YSYEKL. The CDR3 is 15 amino acids. The V end lost 1 base, the J end lost 2 bases, and 12 bases lay between the germline ends. The data originate from a study of blood T cell repertoires in COVID-19. Study-wide context: The analysed material was cDNA or gDNA that came from T cells, B-cell-depleted T cells, or PBMCs.

The source of this sequence is a woman older than 75 with COVID-19, enrolled during active disease. The chain uses TRBV4-1 and TRBJ2-7, with D maybe TRBD2 (6 bases). The sample taken for sequencing was peripheral blood. In nucleotides, the CDR3 is TGCGCCAGCAGCCAAGGCAATAGCGGCACCTACGAGCAGTACTTC. This gives the protein CASSQGNSGTYEQYF.